One sample yielded the 27 T cell receptor beta chains listed below, sequenced in a study of siplizumab effects on memory and regulatory T cells. Clones were read by immunoSEQ multiplex PCR, and TCRdb kept only the in-frame ones, dropping some. This table has more than 45,000 clones, roughly 97% appearing once. The source material was naive CD4+ T cells sorted from blood. Every receptor here comes from a human donor in good health.

The genes are TRBV7-2 and TRBJ1-5; TRBD1 might be the D (5 bases). V gave up 0 bases and J gave up 3 bases, with 9 bases separating them. The CDR3 loop spans 15 amino acids. Germline CDR1 reads SGHTA; CDR2 reads FQGNSA. CDR3 protein: CASSLALGVNQPQHF. DNA of the CDR3: TGTGCCAGCAGCTTAGCGCTGGGGGTCAATCAGCCCCAGCATTTT.

V usage is TRBV9 and J usage is TRBJ1-6; D not certain. CDR1 is SGDLS, CDR2 YYNGEE, per germline. The CDR3 extends over 15 amino acids. Trimming stripped 0 bases from V and 7 bases from J, with 11 bases between. The CDR3, as DNA: TGTGCCAGCAGCGTAGATGGTTTTGGGAATTCACCCCTCCACTTT. It translates to CASSVDGFGNSPLHF.

The chain carries TRBV9 and TRBJ2-2; a weak D match, TRBD1 (6 bases). The CDR3 length is 16 residues. Germline V gene sequence: CDR1 SGDLS, CDR2 YYNGEE. Trimming cost V 1 base and J 3 bases, with 13 bases left between them. The CDR3 reads CASSVKATGYTGELFF. For the CDR3, the DNA is TGTGCCAGCAGCGTAAAGGCGACAGGCTACACCGGGGAGCTGTTTTTT.

In this sample, this clone turned up once. The V and J genes are TRBV18 and TRBJ1-1, with 9 bases fitting TRBD1. The CDR3 is 17 amino acids. Germline CDR1 reads KGHSH; CDR2 reads LQKENI. Trimming removed 5 bases from V and 1 base from J; junction bases left unmatched: 11. The DNA for the CDR3 is TGTGCCAGCTCATCGACTCAACAGGGGGCGCGGAACACTGAAGCTTTCTTT. As protein: CASSSTQQGARNTEAFF.

The chain is built from TRBV4-2 and TRBJ2-1; D ambiguous. The CDR3 covers 15 residues. Trimming removed 0 bases from V and 1 base from J, with 7 bases in between. Germline loops: CDR1 LGHNA, CDR2 YNFKEQ. This CDR3 is CASSQDRGSYNEQFF. CDR3 in DNA: TGTGCCAGCAGCCAAGATCGCGGTTCCTACAATGAGCAGTTCTTC.

This chain uses TRBV6-1 with TRBJ2-3; maybe TRBD2 (5 bases). The CDR3 has 14 amino acids. V lost 7 bases and J 3 bases, leaving 14 bases between the germline ends. CDR1 MNHNS and CDR2 SASEGT come from the germline V gene. Here the CDR3 DNA reads TGTGCCAGCATGAGGACTCTGTTTACAGATACGCAGTATTTT. This translates into CASMRTLFTDTQYF.

The chain links TRBV2 to TRBJ2-3; D is uncertain. The V gene lost 9 bases and the J gene lost 4 bases, with 14 bases spanning the gap. This CDR3 is built from 13 residues. Germline V gene sequence: CDR1 SNHLY, CDR2 FYNNEI. Here the CDR3 reads CASARRSADTQYF. CDR3 nucleotides: TGTGCCAGTGCCCGAAGGTCGGCAGATACGCAGTATTTT.

The CDR3 region has the DNA TGTGCCAGCAGCTTGGTAGGGATTTACAATGAGCAGTTCTTC. Translated, it gives CASSLVGIYNEQFF. The chain couples TRBV7-2 to TRBJ2-1; D is uncertain. The V end was cut by 3 bases, the J end by 4 bases, with 10 bases between. The CDR3 contains 14 residues. Germline CDR1 is SGHTA and CDR2 is FQGNSA.

V gene TRBV30 combines with J gene TRBJ1-1; D not resolved. The V end lost 1 base, the J end lost 0 bases, and 12 bases lay between the germline ends. The CDR3 totals 15 residues. CDR1 and CDR2 (germline): GTSNPN, SVGIG (reference sequence). This CDR3 is CAWSARTVLNTEAFF. CDR3 DNA: TGTGCCTGGAGTGCTCGGACCGTATTGAACACTGAAGCTTTCTTT.

The table lists this clone with a count of one. J is TRBJ1-1 and V is TRBV7-6; possible D gene TRBD1, 6 bases. This CDR3 comprises 14 residues. Deletions cut 5 bases from V and 10 bases from J, with 20 bases between. From germline, CDR1 is SGHVS and CDR2 FNYEAQ. Here the CDR3 reads CASSPSGTGSRAFF. The CDR3 bases are TGTGCCAGCAGCCCAAGTGGCACAGGGAGTAGAGCTTTCTTT.

The chain couples TRBV11-1 to TRBJ2-5, with D possibly TRBD2 on 5 matching bases. CDR1 is SGHAT and CDR2 is FQDESV in the germline V gene (reference sequence). This CDR3 spans 14 amino acids. Trimming removed 0 bases from V and 3 bases from J, with 8 bases in between. CDR3 bases: TGTGCCAGCAGCTTAGCTAGCGTAAAAGAGACCCAGTACTTC. Encoded protein: CASSLASVKETQYF.

This chain connects TRBV5-1 to TRBJ2-5; TRBD1 agrees at 10 bases. V lost 4 bases to trimming and J lost 5 bases; unmatched junction nucleotides: 8. This CDR3 has 15 residues. Per germline, CDR1 SGHRS and CDR2 YFSETQ. The CDR3 DNA reads TGCGCCAGCAGCCCAAGGACAGGGGGAGGGGAGACCCAGTACTTC. The encoded protein is CASSPRTGGGETQYF.

The V gene is TRBV6-5, the J gene TRBJ1-2; D not resolved. This CDR3 has 14 amino acids. From germline, CDR1 is MNHEY and CDR2 SVGAGI. V was shortened by 0 bases and J by 2 bases, with 7 bases between the two germline ends. The DNA of the CDR3 is TGTGCCAGCAGTTACTCGACGCTCAACTATGGCTACACCTTC. Translating gives CASSYSTLNYGYTF.

This clone was observed once. One junction end does not reproduce the germline sequence, and a read error may be involved. V gene TRBV18 combines with J gene TRBJ2-2; no firm D call. The CDR3 runs to 14 residues. The germline CDR1 and CDR2 sequences are KGHSH and LQKENI. CDR3 region: CASSPRRNTGELFF. The CDR3 DNA reads TGTGCCAGCTCTCCACGTCGGAACACCGGGGAGCTGTTTTTT. Based on the CDR3 plus reference TRBV18 and TRBJ2-2, the full variable domain is NAGVMQNPRHLVRRRGQEARLRCSPMKGHSHVYWYRQLPEEGLKFMVYLQKENIIDESGMPKERFSAEFPKEGPSILRIQQVVRGDSAAYFCASSPRRNTGELFFGEGSRLTVL.

V is TRBV5-6 and J is TRBJ2-3; the D is unclear. CDR1 SGHDT and CDR2 YYEEEE come from the germline V gene. The V end lost 3 bases, the J end lost 0 bases, and 17 bases lay between the germline ends. The CDR3 contains 17 residues. CDR3 bases: TGTGCCAGCAGCTCCCGGCGGAGTAGTTTAAGCACAGATACGCAGTATTTT. This gives the protein CASSSRRSSLSTDTQYF. Full variable domain (remainder filled in from reference TRBV5-6 and TRBJ2-3): DAGVTQSPTHLIKTRGQQVTLRCSPKSGHDTVSWYQQALGQGPQFIFQYYEEEERQRGNFPDRFSGHQFPNYSSELNVNALLLGDSALYLCASSSRRSSLSTDTQYFGPGTRLTVL.

This chain links TRBV11-2 with TRBJ1-5; D might be TRBD1 (6 bases). This CDR3 contains 17 residues. Germline CDR1 reads SGHAT; CDR2 reads FQNNGV. V lost 2 bases, J lost 1 base, and 15 bases lay in between. CDR3 DNA sequence: TGTGCCAGCAGCTTATCGGGGGGGGCCATGAGCAATCAGCCCCAGCATTTT. Translating it yields CASSLSGGAMSNQPQHF.

The DNA of the CDR3 is TGCGCCAGCAGCTTGGTCGTAGGGACAGGGTATGCAGATACGCAGTATTTT. It translates to CASSLVVGTGYADTQYF. V is TRBV5-1 and J is TRBJ2-3; 9 bases are shared with TRBD1. V lost 0 bases, J lost 4 bases, and 9 bases stayed unmatched. Germline loops: CDR1 SGHRS, CDR2 YFSETQ. The CDR3 extends over 17 amino acids. Looking up the rest from reference TRBV5-1 and TRBJ2-3 gives the full variable domain: KAGVTQTPRYLIKTRGQQVTLSCSPISGHRSVSWYQQTPGQGLQFLFEYFSETQRNKGNFPGRFSGRQFSNSRSEMNVSTLELGDSALYLCASSLVVGTGYADTQYFGPGTRLTVL.

This sequence joins TRBV12-5 and TRBJ2-3; 9 nucleotides align to TRBD1. Germline V gives CDR1 LGHNT, CDR2 FRNRAP. Trimming cost V 1 base and J 3 bases; bases outside gene matches: 5. The CDR3 is 16 amino acids. The CDR3 protein is CASGLAPGQGTDTQYF. The CDR3 bases are TGTGCTAGTGGTTTGGCCCCGGGACAGGGAACAGATACGCAGTATTTT.

V and J are TRBV4-3 and TRBJ2-5, with 10 positions matching TRBD2. The J segment lost 5 bases and the V segment lost 0 bases, leaving 9 bases of the junction unmatched. The CDR3 length is 17 residues. Germline V lookup: CDR1 LGHNA, CDR2 YSLEER. CDR3 in amino acids: CASSQDPSGSGWETQYF. Here the CDR3 DNA reads TGCGCCAGCAGCCAAGATCCTAGCGGGAGTGGATGGGAGACCCAGTACTTC.

The chain has TRBV7-2 and TRBJ1-2; 9 bases match TRBD1. Per the germline V gene, CDR1 is SGHTA and CDR2 is FQGNSA. The V gene end was trimmed by 0 bases and the J gene end by 5 bases; junction bases not matched to a gene: 1. This CDR3 spans 14 amino acids. In DNA form, the CDR3 reads TGTGCCAGCAGCTTAGCGGACAGGGGTTATGGCTACACCTTC. This encodes CASSLADRGYGYTF. The full variable domain, with the rest looked up from reference TRBV7-2 and TRBJ1-2, is GAGVSQSPSNKVTEKGKDVELRCDPISGHTALYWYRQSLGQGLEFLIYFQGNSAPDKSGLPSDRFSAERTGGSVSTLTIQRTQQEDSAVYLCASSLADRGYGYTFGSGTRLTVV.

The chain carries TRBV11-1 and TRBJ2-7, with 7 positions matching TRBD2. Unmatched junction bases numbered 10, after V lost 2 bases and J lost 6 bases. Germline lookup yields CDR1 SGHAT and CDR2 FQDESV (reference sequence). The CDR3 spans 15 residues. Here the CDR3 DNA reads TGTGCCAGCAGCTTACTTGAGGGACTAAACGGCGAGCAGTACTTC. It encodes CASSLLEGLNGEQYF.

This rearrangement joins TRBV7-2 to TRBJ1-1; D not certain. V shed 1 base and J shed 4 bases, with 13 bases lying between them. Germline V gives CDR1 SGHTA, CDR2 FQGNSA. This CDR3 spans 15 amino acids. CDR3: CASSLDMGWGTEAFF. The DNA of the CDR3 is TGTGCCAGCAGCTTAGATATGGGATGGGGCACTGAAGCTTTCTTT.

This chain connects TRBV15 to TRBJ2-7, with a possible D match to TRBD1 (5 bases). Germline CDR1 and CDR2: LNHNV and YYDKDF (reference sequence). The CDR3 sequence is 11 residues long. V lost 4 bases and J lost 5, with 6 bases in between. In DNA, the CDR3 is TGTGCCACCAGCAACAGGAACGAGCAGTACTTC. Encoded protein: CATSNRNEQYF.

The J gene is TRBJ2-5, the V gene TRBV14; perhaps TRBD2 as D (7 bases). The CDR3 runs to 15 residues. CDR1 and CDR2 (germline): SGHDN, FVKESK. The V end lost 2 bases, the J end lost 9 bases, and 19 bases lay between the germline ends. The CDR3 DNA follows: TGTGCCAGCAGCCAACTCGGGGGGCCTGGGGCGGCCCAGTACTTC. It specifies CASSQLGGPGAAQYF.

The V gene is TRBV11-2, the J gene TRBJ1-2; 12 bases line up with TRBD1. The trim removed 5 bases at V and 7 bases at J, leaving 8 bases unmatched. The CDR3 has 15 amino acids. CDR1 is SGHAT, CDR2 FQNNGV, per germline. The CDR3 spells CASSPGQGAVRGYTF. CDR3 nucleotides: TGTGCCAGCAGCCCGGGACAGGGGGCGGTTCGTGGCTACACCTTC. Filled out from reference TRBV11-2 and TRBJ1-2, the complete variable domain reads EAGVAQSPRYKIIEKRQSVAFWCNPISGHATLYWYQQILGQGPKLLIQFQNNGVVDDSQLPKDRFSAERLKGVDSTLKIQPAKLEDSAVYLCASSPGQGAVRGYTFGSGTRLTVV.

The V call is TRBV7-3, the J call TRBJ2-2, with TRBD1 identical over 9 bases. The CDR3 sequence is 15 residues long. V gave up 5 bases and J gave up 6 bases; unmatched junction bases: 7. CDR1 is SGHTA, CDR2 FQGTGA, per germline. The CDR3 sequence is CASSPTGQGSGELFF. For the CDR3, the DNA is TGTGCCAGCAGCCCAACGGGACAGGGCTCCGGGGAGCTGTTTTTT.

This chain uses TRBV6-5 with TRBJ2-2; D is unresolved. CDR3 length: 11 residues. The V end lost 2 bases, the J end lost 8 bases, and 3 bases lay between the germline ends. Germline CDR1 is MNHEY and CDR2 is SVGAGI. DNA for the CDR3: TGTGCCAGCAGTTACGGGGGGGAGCTGTTTTTT. Protein sequence: CASSYGGELFF.